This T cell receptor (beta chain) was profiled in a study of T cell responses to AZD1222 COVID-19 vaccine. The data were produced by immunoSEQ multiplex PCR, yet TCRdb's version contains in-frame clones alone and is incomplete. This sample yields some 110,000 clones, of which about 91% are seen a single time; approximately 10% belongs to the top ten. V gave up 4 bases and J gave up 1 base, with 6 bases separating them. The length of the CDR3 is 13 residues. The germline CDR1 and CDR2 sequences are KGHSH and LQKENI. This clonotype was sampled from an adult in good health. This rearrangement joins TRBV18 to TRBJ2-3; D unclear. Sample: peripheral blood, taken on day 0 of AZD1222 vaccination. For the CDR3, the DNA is TGTGCCAGCTCACGGGTCCGCACAGATACGCAGTATTTT. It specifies CASSRVRTDTQYF.